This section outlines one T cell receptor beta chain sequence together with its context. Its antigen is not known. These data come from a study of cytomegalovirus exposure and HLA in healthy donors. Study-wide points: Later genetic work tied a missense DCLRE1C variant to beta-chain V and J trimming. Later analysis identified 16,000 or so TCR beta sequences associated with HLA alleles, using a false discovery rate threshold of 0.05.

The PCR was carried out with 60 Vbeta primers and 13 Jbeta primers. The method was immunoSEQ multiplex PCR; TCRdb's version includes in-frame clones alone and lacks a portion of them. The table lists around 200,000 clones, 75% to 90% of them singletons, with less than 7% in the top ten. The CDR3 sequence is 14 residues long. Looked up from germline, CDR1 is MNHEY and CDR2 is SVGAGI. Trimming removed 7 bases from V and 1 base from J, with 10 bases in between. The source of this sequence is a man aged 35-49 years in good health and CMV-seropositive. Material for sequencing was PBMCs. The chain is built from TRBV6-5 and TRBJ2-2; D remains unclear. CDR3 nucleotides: TGTGCCAGCAACATCCTAGGGAACACCGGGGAGCTGTTTTTT. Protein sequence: CASNILGNTGELFF.